This T cell receptor (beta chain) was sequenced during a study of blood T cell repertoires in COVID-19. Sequencing was performed with immunoSEQ multiplex PCR; in TCRdb, only in-frame clones are kept and a portion is missing. The data show tens of thousands of clones, roughly 82% seen once. With V trimmed by 7 bases and J by 6 bases, 5 bases remained unmatched. The CDR3 is made up of 13 amino acids. Germline CDR1 KGHDR, CDR2 SFDVKD. The TCR comes from an elderly woman with acute or convalescent COVID-19. The chain combines TRBV24-1 with TRBJ1-2, with TRBD1 identical over 9 bases. The sample taken for sequencing was peripheral blood. The CDR3 sequence: CATSPDRGNGYTF. DNA of the CDR3: TGTGCCACCAGCCCCGACAGGGGGAATGGCTACACCTTC.